This T cell receptor beta chain was found in a study of T cell clones after liver transplantation. Study information: A pre-transplant mixed lymphocyte reaction with TCRbeta sequencing defined graft-donor-reactive clones followed in post-transplant blood.

Profiled with immunoSEQ multiplex PCR; TCRdb holds only in-frame clones, not every one. The table records 50,000 to 60,000 clones, around two thirds of them present only once. Thawed unstimulated PBMCs were FACS-sorted by CD3, CD4 and CD8 into two populations. Germline CDR1 is SGHDT and CDR2 is YYEEEE. The CDR3 totals 12 residues. Trimming cost V 3 bases and J 3 bases, with 6 bases left between them. Broader study findings: Post-transplant time points were not standardized, so conclusions are preliminary. A larger donor-reactive than third-party decline suggested partial antigen-specific deletion.

As regards this clone: Its specificity is not known.

The sample in question was CD4+ T cells from blood, obtained at the approximately 15-month timepoint. The chain couples TRBV5-6 to TRBJ1-1; D not certain. This TCR was sampled from a human patient who received a liver transplant. The graft donor may be the source of some T cells. The CDR3 here is CASSSRHTEAFF. The CDR3 DNA is TGTGCCAGCAGCTCCCGGCACACTGAAGCTTTCTTT.